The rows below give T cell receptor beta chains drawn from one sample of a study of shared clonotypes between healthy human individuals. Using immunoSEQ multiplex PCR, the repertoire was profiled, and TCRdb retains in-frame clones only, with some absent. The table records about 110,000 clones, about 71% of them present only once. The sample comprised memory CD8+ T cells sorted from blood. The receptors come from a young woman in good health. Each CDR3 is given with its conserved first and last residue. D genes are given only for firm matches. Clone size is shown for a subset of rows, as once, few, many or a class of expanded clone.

CASSQWGFGAAFF TGTGCCAGCAGCCAATGGGGGTTCGGGGCAGCTTTCTTT - 13 TRBJ1-1 TRBV7-9 -
CASSFPRMNTEAFF TGTGCCAGCAGTTTTCCTCGGATGAACACTGAAGCTTTCTTT - 14 TRBJ1-1 TRBV28 once
CASSLSRGTEAFF TGTGCCAGCAGCTTATCCAGGGGCACTGAAGCTTTCTTT - 13 TRBJ1-1 TRBV7-9 few
CASSSGLAGGPGDTQYF TGTGCCAGCAGTTCGGGACTAGCGGGAGGGCCCGGGGATACGCAGTATTTT TRBD2 17 TRBJ2-3 TRBV28 -
CASTRLAGGDNEQFF TGCGCCAGCACTCGGCTAGCGGGGGGAGACAATGAGCAGTTCTTC TRBD2 15 TRBJ2-1 TRBV5-1 -
CASSQGPRGQQYF TGCGCCAGCAGCCAGGGTCCCAGGGGGCAACAGTACTTC TRBD1 13 TRBJ2-7 TRBV4-1 -
CASTEFSTGTDTQYF TGTGCCAGCACTGAATTTTCGACCGGGACAGATACGCAGTATTTT - 15 TRBJ2-3 TRBV9 -
CASSLDRGSYNEQFF TGCGCCAGCAGTTTAGACAGGGGCTCCTACAATGAGCAGTTCTTC TRBD1 15 TRBJ2-1 TRBV5-1 -
CASSLGNEQFF TGTGCCAGCAGCTTAGGCAATGAGCAGTTCTTC - 11 TRBJ2-1 TRBV7-6 -
CASSLWGLGRRSYEQYF TGTGCCAGCAGTTTATGGGGTTTGGGACGTCGCTCCTACGAGCAGTACTTC - 17 TRBJ2-7 TRBV28 -
CASYQGGNEQFF TGTGCCAGCTACCAGGGGGGCAATGAGCAGTTCTTC - 12 TRBJ2-1 TRBV25-1 -
CSATAAYEQYF TGCAGTGCGACGGCCGCGTACGAGCAGTACTTC - 11 TRBJ2-7 TRBV20-1 -
CASSFGLAGGIEQYF TGTGCCAGCAGCTTCGGACTAGCGGGAGGCATCGAGCAGTACTTC TRBD2 15 TRBJ2-7 TRBV5-6 -
CASSRTEYEQYF TGTGCCAGCAGCAGGACAGAATACGAGCAGTACTTC - 12 TRBJ2-7 TRBV28 -
CASSDGAGGNNEQFF TGTGCCAGCAGTGACGGGGCGGGAGGAAACAATGAGCAGTTCTTC TRBD2 15 TRBJ2-1 TRBV6-4 once
CASTNSGDQRGSNEKLFF TGTGCCAGCACCAACTCCGGGGACCAACGGGGCTCTAATGAAAAACTGTTTTTT - 18 TRBJ1-4 TRBV11-2 -
CASSPAGAGQPQHF TGTGCCAGCTCACCGGCGGGGGCTGGACAGCCCCAGCATTTT - 14 TRBJ1-5 TRBV18 many
CASSFNGRLTSTDTQYF TGTGCCAGCAGCTTTAATGGGCGATTAACTAGCACAGATACGCAGTATTTT - 17 TRBJ2-3 TRBV5-8 -
CASSWDRGSISNQPQHF TGTGCCAGCAGTTGGGACAGGGGCTCAATTAGCAATCAGCCCCAGCATTTT TRBD1 17 TRBJ1-5 TRBV28 -
CASSRGQGWFYEQYF TGCGCCAGCAGCCGTGGACAGGGGTGGTTTTACGAGCAGTACTTC TRBD1 15 TRBJ2-7 TRBV5-1 -
CASSLGTGNTEAFF TGTGCCAGCAGCTTGGGGACAGGGAACACTGAAGCTTTCTTT TRBD1 14 TRBJ1-1 TRBV5-4 -
CASSGTETGELFF TGTGCCAGCAGTGGGACAGAGACCGGGGAGCTGTTTTTT - 13 TRBJ2-2 TRBV6-4 -
CASSLEGADHYEQYF TGTGCCAGCAGCCTCGAAGGGGCGGATCACTACGAGCAGTACTTC - 15 TRBJ2-7 TRBV13 -
CSVSEGRSYEQYF TGCAGCGTGTCAGAGGGCCGGTCCTACGAGCAGTACTTC - 13 TRBJ2-7 TRBV29-1 many
CASSTSPRGDTEAFF TGTGCCAGCAGTACCTCCCCCAGGGGGGACACTGAAGCTTTCTTT TRBD1 15 TRBJ1-1 TRBV6-5 -
CASSLDSYYGYTF TGTGCCAGCAGCCTGGACAGTTACTATGGCTACACCTTC - 13 TRBJ1-2 TRBV27 once
CASSSGVGANVLTF TGTGCCAGCAGTTCGGGGGTCGGGGCCAACGTCCTGACTTTC - 14 TRBJ2-6 TRBV27 many
CASSSTGGSNQPQHF TGTGCCAGCAGTTCGACAGGTGGTAGCAATCAGCCCCAGCATTTT - 15 TRBJ1-5 TRBV28 -
CASSDRLASGSNEQFF TGTGCCAGTAGTGACCGCCTGGCTAGCGGGAGCAATGAGCAGTTCTTC TRBD2 16 TRBJ2-1 TRBV19 -
CASRRISGRAGADTQYF TGCGCCAGCAGGAGGATTAGCGGGAGGGCAGGAGCAGATACGCAGTATTTT TRBD2 17 TRBJ2-3 TRBV5-1 -
CASSVGSGDSETQYF TGTGCCAGCAGCGTAGGTTCGGGAGACAGTGAGACCCAGTACTTC - 15 TRBJ2-5 TRBV9 -
CASSQDGTSGSYEQYF TGTGCCAGCAGCCAAGATGGGACTAGCGGCTCCTACGAGCAGTACTTC TRBD2 16 TRBJ2-7 TRBV28 -
CAISDIGSMNTEAFF TGTGCCATTTCAGACATTGGTAGCATGAACACTGAAGCTTTCTTT - 15 TRBJ1-1 TRBV10-3 once
CASKLSHEQYF TGTGCCAGCAAGCTATCCCACGAGCAGTACTTC - 11 TRBJ2-7 TRBV2 -
CASSLRGNTNEKLFF TGTGCCAGCAGCTTAAGGGGGAACACTAATGAAAAACTGTTTTTT - 15 TRBJ1-4 TRBV11-2 few
CASSKNAKTPQEERNTEAFF TGTGCCAGCAGCAAAAACGCAAAAACGCCTCAGGAGGAGCGGAACACTGAAGCTTTCTTT - 20 TRBJ1-1 TRBV21-1 -
CASTLGGTGGQPQHF TGTGCCAGTACCCTAGGTGGGACAGGCGGACAGCCCCAGCATTTT TRBD1 15 TRBJ1-5 TRBV19 -
CASSEGDNSYEQYF TGTGCCAGCAGTGAAGGGGACAACTCCTACGAGCAGTACTTC - 14 TRBJ2-7 TRBV25-1 -
CASSIGGEADTQYF TGTGCCAGTAGTATCGGGGGGGAAGCGGATACGCAGTATTTT TRBD2 14 TRBJ2-3 TRBV19 few
CASSRNRMGRNEAFF TGCGCCAGCAGCCGAAACAGGATGGGTCGAAATGAAGCTTTCTTT - 15 TRBJ1-1 TRBV4-1 -
CASRLYGGDNQPQHF TGTGCCAGTAGACTATATGGTGGGGACAATCAGCCCCAGCATTTT - 15 TRBJ1-5 TRBV19 -
CATSRDRAPYYYEQYF TGTGCCACCAGCAGGGACAGGGCCCCCTACTACTACGAGCAGTACTTC TRBD1 16 TRBJ2-7 TRBV15 -
CASRERSRDYGNTIYF TGTGCCAGCAGAGAGAGAAGCAGGGATTACGGAAACACCATATATTTT - 16 TRBJ1-3 TRBV13 -
CASSQDGEAFF TGTGCCAGCAGCCAGGACGGTGAAGCTTTCTTT - 11 TRBJ1-1 TRBV6-6 few
CASSFSDRATYEQYF TGTGCCAGCAGTTTCAGTGACCGAGCGACCTACGAGCAGTACTTC - 15 TRBJ2-7 TRBV27 few
CASSLRASGPGEQYF TGCGCCAGCAGCTTGAGAGCTAGCGGCCCCGGCGAGCAGTACTTC TRBD2 15 TRBJ2-7 TRBV5-1 few
CASSSGGRSNQPQHF TGTGCCAGCAGCTCCGGCGGTCGTAGCAATCAGCCCCAGCATTTT - 15 TRBJ1-5 TRBV7-9 -
CASSPGLAVYEQYF TGTGCCAGCAGCCCGGGACTAGCGGTCTACGAGCAGTACTTC TRBD2 14 TRBJ2-7 TRBV4-2 -
CASSPDRDYEQYF TGTGCCAGCAGCCCCGACAGGGATTACGAGCAGTACTTC TRBD1 13 TRBJ2-7 TRBV11-2 -
CASSLGLAYNEQFF TGTGCCAGCAGCTTGGGACTAGCCTACAATGAGCAGTTCTTC - 14 TRBJ2-1 TRBV5-8 few
CASALGGGLSFSYEQYF TGTGCCAGCGCGTTAGGGGGGGGCCTATCCTTTTCCTACGAGCAGTACTTC - 17 TRBJ2-7 TRBV4-2 -
CASSFRQNTEAFF TGTGCCAGCAGTTTCAGACAGAACACTGAAGCTTTCTTT - 13 TRBJ1-1 TRBV28 -
CASSLGSIPYEQYF TGTGCCAGCAGCTTAGGGTCCATCCCCTACGAGCAGTACTTC - 14 TRBJ2-7 TRBV11-2 -